These 20 T cell receptor beta chains originate from one sample sequenced in a study of cytomegalovirus exposure and HLA in healthy donors. The assay was immunoSEQ multiplex PCR, and TCRdb's table has in-frame clones only and misses some. The sample includes over 100,000 clones, around 89% seen only once; the top ten take around 6%. Material: PBMCs. All receptors come from a woman younger than 35 in good health and CMV-seropositive.

This clone was seen once. This CDR3 is CASRDQTGNTEAFF. Written as DNA, the CDR3 is TGTGCCAGCAGGGATCAGACGGGGAACACTGAAGCTTTCTTT. The V call is TRBV6-5, the J call TRBJ1-1; D remains ambiguous. Germline-derived CDR1 and CDR2 are MNHEY and SVGAGI. CDR3 size: 14 residues. Between the trimmed V and J ends, which lost 6 bases and 1 base, there was a span of 12 bases.

There are a few counts of this clone. V usage is TRBV5-4 and J usage is TRBJ1-2; no clear D. The CDR3 has 13 amino acids. The germline gives CDR1 SGHNT, CDR2 YYREEE (reference sequence). Between the trimmed V and J ends, which lost 2 bases and 6 bases, there was a span of 11 bases. CDR3 residues: CASSLVSVDGYTF. DNA of the CDR3: TGTGCCAGCAGCTTAGTGTCCGTAGATGGCTACACCTTC.

The sample holds a few counts of this clone. The chain joins TRBV5-6 to TRBJ1-6; 10 bases fit TRBD1. The J segment lost 14 bases and the V segment lost 2 bases, leaving 7 bases of the junction unmatched. Germline V gene lookup returns CDR1 SGHDT and CDR2 YYEEEE. The CDR3 spans 14 residues. The CDR3 here is CASSFGTGERALHF. CDR3 in DNA: TGTGCCAGCAGCTTTGGGACAGGGGAAAGGGCCCTCCACTTT.

V and J are TRBV19 and TRBJ1-1, with D possibly being TRBD1 (5 bases). Germline V gene data show CDR1 as LNHDA and CDR2 as SQIVND (reference sequence). This CDR3 comprises 13 residues. V gave up 6 bases and J gave up 6 bases, with 14 bases separating them. The CDR3 here is CASSRRGAPEAFF. The CDR3, as DNA: TGTGCCAGTAGCCGTCGTGGGGCACCTGAAGCTTTCTTT.

The chain uses TRBV7-8 and TRBJ2-7; the match to TRBD1 covers 7 bases. Germline assignment: CDR1 SGHVS and CDR2 FQNEAQ. The CDR3 extends over 15 amino acids. The V gene end was trimmed by 5 bases and the J gene end by 0 bases; junction bases not matched to a gene: 7. CDR3 amino acids: CASSPQGQSSYEQYF. The CDR3 DNA reads TGTGCCAGCAGCCCCCAGGGACAGAGCTCCTACGAGCAGTACTTC.

The rearrangement joins TRBV19 to TRBJ1-2; D is undetermined. V lost 1 base to trimming and J lost 4 bases, with 13 bases between them. The CDR3 totals 15 residues. Per germline, CDR1 LNHDA and CDR2 SQIVND (reference sequence). This chain's CDR3 is CASSIAPQVIYGYTF. The CDR3 nucleotides are TGTGCCAGTAGTATAGCCCCGCAGGTGATCTATGGCTACACCTTC.

This chain connects TRBV2 to TRBJ1-6, with 7 bases identical to TRBD1. The junction had 6 bases not matched to a gene; V was cut back by 7 bases and J by 9 bases. Germline V gene sequence: CDR1 SNHLY, CDR2 FYNNEI. CDR3 size: 13 residues. The CDR3 sequence: CASMGQSGSPLHF. The CDR3 DNA reads TGTGCCAGCATGGGACAGTCGGGTTCACCCCTCCACTTT.

The chain recombines TRBV7-6 with TRBJ2-7; D call uncertain. This CDR3 contains 15 residues. The germline gives CDR1 SGHVS, CDR2 FNYEAQ. V lost 5 bases to trimming and J lost 2 bases, with 16 bases between them. CDR3 sequence: CASSPVAGTPYEQYF. In nucleotides, the CDR3 is TGTGCCAGCAGCCCCGTCGCAGGCACACCCTACGAGCAGTACTTC.

The V and J genes are TRBV18 and TRBJ2-7; 7 bases are shared with TRBD1. J lost 0 bases, V lost 0 bases, and 5 bases had no gene match. Per the germline V gene, CDR1 is KGHSH and CDR2 is LQKENI. The CDR3 totals 16 residues. The CDR3 sequence: CASSPPGQRSSYEQYF. CDR3 in DNA: TGTGCCAGCTCACCACCGGGACAGAGGAGCTCCTACGAGCAGTACTTC.

The chain combines TRBV10-3 with TRBJ1-4; 7 bases match TRBD1. V gave up 6 bases and J gave up 8 bases; unmatched junction bases: 12. Germline values: CDR1 ENHRY, CDR2 SYGVKD. The CDR3 runs 15 residues. The CDR3 sequence: CAISPNARGREKLFF. Here the CDR3 DNA reads TGTGCCATCAGCCCGAACGCCAGGGGGAGGGAAAAACTGTTTTTT.

This chain uses TRBV29-1 with TRBJ1-5; maybe TRBD1 (6 bases). Trimming stripped 6 bases from V and 7 bases from J, with 13 bases between. The CDR3 covers 12 residues. From germline, CDR1 is SQVTM and CDR2 ANQGSEA. In nucleotides, the CDR3 is TGCAGCGTGCAGGGGTGGGGGCAGCCCCAGCATTTT. This encodes CSVQGWGQPQHF.

The chain uses TRBV4-1 and TRBJ1-1, with 9 bases fitting TRBD1. Germline lookup yields CDR1 MGHRA and CDR2 YSYEKL. This CDR3 is built from 16 residues. The V segment lost 6 bases and the J segment 4 bases; nucleotides outside the gene matches: 12. The CDR3 region has the DNA TGCGCCAGCAGACCTACACCACAGGGGGCAAGCACTGAAGCTTTCTTT. Its protein is CASRPTPQGASTEAFF.

This chain links TRBV4-1 with TRBJ1-1, with D tentatively TRBD1 (5 bases). The CDR3 has 14 residues. Germline V gene sequence: CDR1 MGHRA, CDR2 YSYEKL. V was trimmed by 4 bases and J by 0 bases, leaving 9 bases between them. The CDR3, as DNA: TGCGCCAGCAGCCTGACAGACATGAACACTGAAGCTTTCTTT. Translating it yields CASSLTDMNTEAFF.

The rearrangement links TRBV4-1 to TRBJ1-1, with D perhaps TRBD1 (5 bases). Trimming removed 4 bases at V and 4 bases at J, with 22 bases between. The CDR3 is made up of 17 amino acids. Germline CDR1 and CDR2: MGHRA and YSYEKL. CDR3 DNA sequence: TGCGCCAGCAGCCGCTCCCCTGCCCAGGGAGGAGGCACTGAAGCTTTCTTT. It yields the protein CASSRSPAQGGGTEAFF.

This clone showed up many times. The chain couples TRBV7-9 to TRBJ1-3; possible D gene TRBD1, 5 bases. The V and J ends lost 3 bases and 6 bases respectively, with 12 bases between them. CDR1 is SEHNR, CDR2 FQNEAQ, per germline (reference sequence). The CDR3 sequence is 14 residues long. CDR3 coding DNA: TGTGCCAGCAGCTTTGGAGGGGCTGAAAACACCATATATTTT. Amino acid sequence: CASSFGGAENTIYF.

The chain links TRBV7-9 to TRBJ2-5; TRBD1 is a possible D gene (6 bases). Germline V lookup: CDR1 SEHNR, CDR2 FQNEAQ (reference sequence). The CDR3 is made up of 15 amino acids. The V and J ends lost 1 base and 3 bases respectively, with 12 bases between them. CDR3 sequence: CASSLGAGEEETQYF. The CDR3 DNA is TGTGCCAGCAGCTTAGGGGCAGGGGAAGAAGAGACCCAGTACTTC.

The rearrangement links TRBV2 to TRBJ2-3; TRBD2 matches 8 bases. From germline, CDR1 is SNHLY and CDR2 FYNNEI. This CDR3 spans 17 amino acids. V dropped 3 bases and J dropped 1; count of bases not matched to a gene: 9. CDR3 nucleotides: TGTGCCAGCAGTGATCTGAGACTAGCGTTTGGCACAGATACGCAGTATTTT. Translating gives CASSDLRLAFGTDTQYF.

V gene TRBV9 combines with J gene TRBJ2-7; unclear D gene. The CDR3 sequence is 15 residues long. V was pared by 3 bases and J by 0 bases, with 13 bases between. The germline gives CDR1 SGDLS, CDR2 YYNGEE. The CDR3 sequence is CASSEDSRSSYEQYF. DNA for the CDR3: TGTGCCAGCAGCGAAGACTCCCGGAGCTCCTACGAGCAGTACTTC.

V and J are TRBV7-9 and TRBJ2-1; maybe TRBD1 (6 bases). This CDR3 is built from 15 residues. Per germline, CDR1 SEHNR and CDR2 FQNEAQ (reference sequence). The germline V and J ends were trimmed by 7 bases and 8 bases, with 21 bases remaining between them. CDR3 region: CASTFGYREGHEQFF. As DNA, the CDR3 is TGTGCCAGCACCTTTGGCTACAGGGAAGGGCATGAGCAGTTCTTC.

The rearrangement uses TRBV5-1 and TRBJ2-1; TRBD1 aligns across 9 bases. This CDR3 is built from 14 residues. Germline CDR1 is SGHRS and CDR2 is YFSETQ. After removal of 4 bases from V and 7 bases from J, the junction contained 6 bases not matched to a gene. The CDR3 DNA follows: TGCGCCAGCAGCGGAGCCGGGACAGGGAATGAGCAGTTCTTC. Its translation: CASSGAGTGNEQFF.